A single sample gave rise to the 12 T cell receptor beta chains below, sequenced in a study of PD-L1 blockade in urothelial cancer listed by TCRdb under 2017. The library was made by the immunoSEQ multiplex PCR assay. TCRdb carries this immuneACCESS record with in-frame sequences only. Its versions omit some clonotypes, under half of them owing to an unresolved V gene in the studies checked, with the rest unexplained. The sample table lists 40,000 to 55,000 clones, about 89% of them with a count of one. Of the sample, about 7.3% is held by the ten largest clones. Explained via the paper, the time point label denotes: peripheral blood 6 weeks after treatment start. The material was PBMCs, obtained around atezolizumab (anti-PD-L1) treatment. The receptors come from a man between 65 and 85 years old with urothelial cancer.

This chain connects TRBV2 to TRBJ1-2; TRBD1 aligns across 9 bases. V was pared by 10 bases and J by 2 bases, with 14 bases of the junction left unmatched. The CDR3 is made up of 16 amino acids. Looked up from germline, CDR1 is SNHLY and CDR2 is FYNNEI. In DNA, the CDR3 is TGTGCCACCCAAACCGGCGGTGGACAGGGGAACTATGGCTACACCTTC. Its protein product is CATQTGGGQGNYGYTF.

CDR3 sequence (DNA): TGTGCCAGCAGTATTAGCGGGAGCTACGACGAGCAGTACTTC. Residues: CASSISGSYDEQYF. The rearrangement links TRBV27 to TRBJ2-7, with 9 bases lining up with TRBD2. Germline CDR1 MNHEY, CDR2 SMNVEV (reference sequence). CDR3 length: 14 amino acids. V lost 5 bases and J lost 5; bases outside the gene matches: 7.

The chain is built from TRBV27 and TRBJ2-1, with TRBD1 matching over 10 bases. Per the germline V gene, CDR1 is MNHEY and CDR2 is SMNVEV (reference sequence). J lost 4 bases, V lost 3 bases, and 3 bases had no gene match. The CDR3 is made up of 15 amino acids. The CDR3 here is CASSLDRGLYNEQFF. In nucleotides, the CDR3 is TGTGCCAGCAGTTTGGACAGGGGGTTATACAATGAGCAGTTCTTC.

The rearrangement uses TRBV5-4 and TRBJ1-3; a weak D match, TRBD1 (5 bases). The length of the CDR3 is 14 residues. The V and J ends lost 0 bases and 4 bases respectively, with 8 bases between them. Germline loops: CDR1 SGHNT, CDR2 YYREEE (reference sequence). CDR3 nucleotides: TGTGCCAGCAGCTTGGCAGGGTCCGGAAACACCATATATTTT. Translated: CASSLAGSGNTIYF.

Only a few counts were recorded for this clone. V usage is TRBV5-1 and J usage is TRBJ2-7; 11 positions match TRBD1. The trim removed 4 bases at V and 6 bases at J, leaving 6 bases unmatched. The CDR3 extends over 14 amino acids. The germline V gene has CDR1 SGHRS and CDR2 YFSETQ. The CDR3 protein is CASSPGDRGVEQYF. In DNA form, the CDR3 reads TGCGCCAGCAGCCCAGGGGACAGGGGGGTCGAGCAGTACTTC.

This clone was recorded once. The chain uses TRBV5-1 and TRBJ2-5, with D tentatively TRBD1 (5 bases). Trimming stripped 4 bases from V and 1 base from J, with 11 bases between. CDR1 is SGHRS, CDR2 YFSETQ, per germline. This CDR3 spans 14 amino acids. This CDR3 reads CASSARVGQETQYF. The CDR3, as DNA: TGCGCCAGCAGCGCCAGGGTTGGCCAAGAGACCCAGTACTTC.

This rearrangement joins TRBV28 to TRBJ2-7; 9 nucleotides agree with TRBD1. CDR3 length: 13 residues. CDR1 and CDR2 (germline): MDHEN, SYDVKM. With V trimmed by 6 bases and J by 5 bases, 5 bases remained unmatched. Written as DNA, the CDR3 is TGTGCCAGCAGGTCCCGGGACAGGGACGAGCAGTACTTC. This sequence encodes CASRSRDRDEQYF.

This chain uses TRBV6-4 with TRBJ2-7; 12 bases align to TRBD2. The CDR3 runs to 18 residues. In germline, CDR1 is MRHNA, CDR2 SNTAGT. The trim removed 5 bases at V and 5 bases at J, leaving 16 bases unmatched. CDR3 bases: TGTGCCAGCAGTTCCCCCCTACCTAGCGGGAGGGCCAACCACGAGCAGTACTTC. This sequence encodes CASSSPLPSGRANHEQYF.

This rearrangement joins TRBV7-3 to TRBJ2-3, with a weak D call TRBD2 (5 bases). The CDR3 length is 17 residues. Germline V gene sequence: CDR1 SGHTA, CDR2 FQGTGA. CDR3 DNA: TGTTGGGCGGCCAGCAGCCCCCGACGGGAAAGCACAGATACGCAGTATTTT. Translation: CWAASSPRRESTDTQYF.

The V gene is TRBV6-5, the J gene TRBJ2-1; D may be TRBD2 (5 bases). CDR3 size: 16 residues. V lost 0 bases and J 2 bases, leaving 11 bases between the germline ends. Germline CDR1 is MNHEY and CDR2 is SVGAGI. CDR3 in DNA: TGTGCCAGCAGTTACTCGAGGGTAGCAGCCTACAATGAGCAGTTCTTC. This sequence encodes CASSYSRVAAYNEQFF.

The chain couples TRBV19 to TRBJ2-2; 9 bases line up with TRBD1. The CDR3 runs 15 residues. Germline CDR1 LNHDA, CDR2 SQIVND (reference sequence). V was pared by 6 bases and J by 4 bases, with 6 bases of the junction left unmatched. The CDR3 reads CASRRDRATTGELFF. DNA for the CDR3: TGTGCCAGTAGGAGGGACAGGGCCACCACCGGGGAGCTGTTTTTT.

The chain couples TRBV15 to TRBJ2-3; 11 nucleotides agree with TRBD1. The CDR3 extends over 15 amino acids. The germline V gene has CDR1 LNHNV and CDR2 YYDKDF (reference sequence). Losses at the gene ends were 5 bases for V and 2 bases for J; bases not matched to a gene: 3. The CDR3 region has the DNA TGTGCCACCAGCGCGGACAGGGGGCACACAGATACGCAGTATTTT. Translation: CATSADRGHTDTQYF.